This passage covers 24 T cell receptor beta chains from one sample sequenced in a study of CD8+CD57+ T cells in acquired aplastic anemia. Template material for TCR beta VDJ and CDR3 profiling consisted of genomic DNA. TCRdb called the reads again in MiXCR, with one record for every CDR3 protein. The profile shows hundreds of thousands of distinct CDR3 sequences, about two thirds of them singletons. Sequencing was carried out using sorted CD4+, CD8+, or CD8+CD57+ T cells (not recorded which) from PBMCs. The source is a human donor in good health, serving as a control.

The chain links TRBV7-4 to TRBJ1-5, with D possibly TRBD1 on 5 matching bases. The CDR3 is 15 residues long. Per the germline V gene, CDR1 is SGHVT and CDR2 is SQSDAQ. Between the trimmed V and J ends, which lost 6 bases and 11 bases, there was a span of 23 bases. This CDR3 reads CASSPGPPQTDAQHF. The CDR3 DNA sequence: TGTGCCAGCAGTCCGGGACCCCCGCAAACTGATGCCCAGCATTTT.

This clonotype was counted between two and nine times. The chain joins TRBV19 to TRBJ2-4; possible D gene TRBD2, 6 bases. This CDR3 region has 15 residues. The V end lost 2 bases, the J end lost 1 base, and 9 bases lay between the germline ends. The V gene's germline CDR1 is LNHDA and CDR2 SQIVND (reference sequence). Here the CDR3 DNA reads TGTGCCAGTAGTATATACCGGGGGGCCAAAAACATTCAGTACTTC. Amino acid sequence: CASSIYRGAKNIQYF.

This clonotype was seen a few times. This sequence may be a read error, since a much larger clone differs from it by one base. The chain is built from TRBV9 and TRBJ1-5, with a tentative D call TRBD1 (5 bases). In germline, CDR1 is SGDLS, CDR2 YYNGEE. The CDR3 length is 15 residues. The CDR3 protein is CASSVCREGNRPQHF. The CDR3 DNA reads as TGTGCCAGCAGCGTTTGCAGGGAGGGCAATCGGCCCCAGCATTTT. Filled out from reference TRBV9 and TRBJ1-5, the complete variable domain reads DSGVTQTPKHLITATGQRVTLRCSPRSGDLSVYWYQQSLDQGLQFLIQYYNGEERAKGNILERFSAQQFPDLHSELNLSSLELGDSALYFCASSVCREGNRPQHFGDGTRLSIL.

This clonotype was counted many times. Given a much more abundant clone one base away, this may be a read error. The V gene is TRBV19, the J gene TRBJ1-6, with D unresolved. Germline CDR1 LNHDA, CDR2 SQIVND (reference sequence). This CDR3 has 15 amino acids. The CDR3 DNA reads TGTGCCAGTAGTATAGATGCAGCTTATAGTTCACCCCTCCACTTT. Protein: CASSIDAAYSSPLHF.

CDR3 sequence: CASRELTSAEAFF. The CDR3 region has the DNA TGCGCCAGCAGGGAGCTAACTAGCGCAGAAGCTTTCTTT. The chain uses TRBV5-1 and TRBJ1-1; D is unresolved. V was clipped by 5 bases and J by 8 bases, with 16 bases between them. Germline assignment: CDR1 SGHRS and CDR2 YFSETQ. The length of the CDR3 is 13 residues. The entire variable domain, with the rest obtained from reference TRBV5-1 and TRBJ1-1, is as follows: KAGVTQTPRYLIKTRGQQVTLSCSPISGHRSVSWYQQTPGQGLQFLFEYFSETQRNKGNFPGRFSGRQFSNSRSEMNVSTLELGDSALYLCASRELTSAEAFFGQGTRLTVV.

Many counts were recorded for this clonotype. The V and J genes are TRBV7-9 and TRBJ2-5, with D perhaps matching TRBD2 (6 bases). CDR3 size: 12 residues. Trimming took 3 bases from V and 13 from J, leaving 15 bases between them. Germline CDR1 reads SEHNR; CDR2 reads FQNEAQ (reference sequence). The CDR3 DNA follows: TGTGCCAGCAGCTTCAACTTACTAGCAAGGTACTTC. Amino acid sequence: CASSFNLLARYF.

With regard to this clonotype: No conserved phenylalanine or tryptophan ends this CDR3, so it is likely a read error. The limits of the CDR3 on the DNA are not certain, so only TCRdb's listed CDR3 is given. CDR3 region: CASSENRGSGYTL. The rearrangement uses TRBV9 and TRBJ1-2; the tabulated D call, TRBD1, remains unverified against the DNA. Germline CDR1 reads SGDLS; CDR2 reads YYNGEE. The CDR3 sequence runs 13 residues, both termini included.

Comment on this clonotype: It is likely a read error, because the conserved phenylalanine at the end of the CDR3 is missing. The CDR3 is CASSTPGEQYL. In DNA form, the CDR3 reads TGTGCCAGCAGCACACCCGGAGAGCAGTACCTG. V and J are TRBV2 and TRBJ2-7; D call uncertain. The length of the CDR3 is 11 residues. CDR1 is SNHLY and CDR2 is FYNNEI in the germline V gene. V shed 6 bases and J shed 7 bases, with 10 bases lying between them.

This chain connects TRBV9 to TRBJ1-5; 7 bases line up with TRBD1. CDR1 and CDR2 from the germline V gene are SGDLS and YYNGEE. J gave up 11 bases and V 3 bases, and 8 bases lay outside the gene matches. The CDR3 covers 13 residues. CDR3 amino acids: CASSGQGQESQHF. The DNA of the CDR3 is TGTGCCAGCAGCGGACAGGGACAAGAGTCCCAGCATTTT.

Concerning this clonotype: Germline and junction disagree at one end, which may indicate a read error. The chain carries TRBV25-1 and TRBJ1-2; D remains unclear. This CDR3 is 14 amino acids long. CDR1 is MGHDK, CDR2 SYGVNS, per germline. CDR3 sequence reads: CACSRNLEGYGYTF. The CDR3 DNA follows: TGTGCCTGCAGTCGCAATTTGGAGGGTTATGGCTACACCTTC.

The chain has TRBV20-1 and TRBJ1-5; the D gene is possibly TRBD1 (6 bases). Trimming shortened V by 6 bases and J by 6 bases, and 18 bases separated the two germline ends. The CDR3 sequence is 14 residues long. The germline V gene encodes CDR1 DFQATT and CDR2 SNEGSKA (reference sequence). CDR3 amino acids: CSAMNRAGSQPQHF. The CDR3 DNA reads TGCAGTGCCATGAACAGGGCTGGAAGTCAGCCCCAGCATTTT.

The count of this clonotype is one. The chain links TRBV7-2 to TRBJ2-7, with D maybe TRBD2 (6 bases). The CDR3 contains 14 residues. CDR1 SGHTA and CDR2 FQGNSA come from the germline V gene. Trimming removed 5 bases at V and 2 bases at J, with 13 bases between. In nucleotides, the CDR3 is TGTGCCAGCAGCAGGCGGGACGGCACCTACGAGCAGTACTTC. Translation gives CASSRRDGTYEQYF.

The J gene is TRBJ2-3, the V gene TRBV20-1, with D unclear. With 2 bases removed from V and 9 bases from J, the gap between germline ends came to 15 bases. The CDR3 consists of 13 residues. Germline-derived CDR1 and CDR2 are DFQATT and SNEGSKA (reference sequence). The CDR3, as DNA: TGCAGTGCTAGACGACACGATACGGAGACGCAGTATTTT. Protein sequence: CSARRHDTETQYF.

The sample holds many counts of this clonotype. J is TRBJ2-1 and V is TRBV9; tentatively, D is TRBD2 (6 bases). Trimming cost V 5 bases and J 7 bases, with 16 bases left between them. CDR1 is SGDLS and CDR2 is YYNGEE in the germline V gene. CDR3 length: 14 residues. The CDR3, as DNA: TGTGCCAGCAGTCGGGGGTCAGTTTTTAATGAGCAGTTCTTC. Translating gives CASSRGSVFNEQFF. Using reference TRBV9 and TRBJ2-1 for the parts outside the CDR3, the full variable domain is DSGVTQTPKHLITATGQRVTLRCSPRSGDLSVYWYQQSLDQGLQFLIQYYNGEERAKGNILERFSAQQFPDLHSELNLSSLELGDSALYFCASSRGSVFNEQFFGPGTRLTVL.

The rearrangement links TRBV20-1 to TRBJ2-7; D call uncertain. From germline, CDR1 is DFQATT and CDR2 SNEGSKA (reference sequence). V lost 0 bases and J 4 bases, leaving 4 bases between the germline ends. The CDR3 contains 11 residues. The CDR3 DNA is TGCAGTGCTAGAGACGGTTACGAGCAGTACTTC. Amino acids: CSARDGYEQYF.

This clonotype was seen repeatedly, ten times or more. The chain couples TRBV20-1 to TRBJ1-4; the D is unclear. In germline, CDR1 is DFQATT, CDR2 SNEGSKA (reference sequence). The CDR3 totals 13 residues. Trimming pared 3 bases from V and 3 bases from J, leaving 8 bases between. CDR3 residues: CSASLGANEKLFF. The CDR3 nucleotides are TGCAGTGCTAGCCTGGGAGCTAATGAAAAACTGTTTTTT.

This clonotype was recorded a few times. A clone one base away is much larger, so this may be a read error. The CDR3 carries no conserved terminal phenylalanine or tryptophan, so it likely arises from a read error. The genes are TRBV2 and TRBJ2-2, with TRBD2 as a possible D gene (6 bases). Looked up from germline, CDR1 is SNHLY and CDR2 is FYNNEI. This CDR3 has 13 residues. Trimming shortened V by 8 bases and J by 5 bases, and 12 bases separated the two germline ends. The CDR3 DNA follows: TGTGCCAGCCTCTTTGGGGGGACCGGGGAGCTGTTTCTT. Translation: CASLFGGTGELFL.

On this clonotype: An end of the junction differs from the germline gene, which may be a read error. V is TRBV9 and J is TRBJ1-2, with D hard to call. Germline CDR1 is SGDLS and CDR2 is YYNGEE. CDR3 size: 15 residues. The DNA of the CDR3 is TGTGCCAGCAGCGTGGCAGATACGTCGATCAATGGCCACACCTTC. Protein sequence: CASSVADTSINGHTF.

In the case of this clonotype: Given the absence of the conserved phenylalanine or tryptophan at the CDR3 end, a read error is likely. The DNA is omitted, as the CDR3 cannot be located on it reliably, and the CDR3 follows TCRdb's listing. The rearrangement links TRBV7-2 to TRBJ1-3. CDR1 and CDR2 (germline): SGHTA, FQGNSA. The CDR3 is 13 residues long, counting both termini. The CDR3 is CASSFTVSSSTSG.

The chain carries TRBV15 and TRBJ2-3; no firm D call. Looked up from germline, CDR1 is LNHNV and CDR2 is YYDKDF (reference sequence). There are 13 residues in the CDR3. Trimming stripped 0 bases from V and 0 bases from J, with 1 base between. The CDR3 DNA follows: TGTGCCACCAGCAGAGATAGCACAGATACGCAGTATTTT. Translation: CATSRDSTDTQYF. The full variable domain, rest sourced from reference TRBV15 and TRBJ2-3, is DAMVIQNPRYQVTQFGKPVTLSCSQTLNHNVMYWYQQKSSQAPKLLFHYYDKDFNNEADTPDNFQSRRPNTSFCFLDIRSPGLGDTAMYLCATSRDSTDTQYFGPGTRLTVL.

DNA of the CDR3: TGTGCCAGCAGTACAGACAGGCACACTGAAGCTTTCTTT. As protein: CASSTDRHTEAFF. This rearrangement joins TRBV2 to TRBJ1-1; weak D call: TRBD1 (6 bases). The CDR3 is 13 residues long. Germline V gene sequence: CDR1 SNHLY, CDR2 FYNNEI. V lost 5 bases and J 3 bases, leaving 10 bases between the germline ends.

The V gene is TRBV12-3 or TRBV12-4, the J gene TRBJ2-3, with D perhaps TRBD1 or TRBD2 (6 bases each). CDR3 size: 15 residues. V shed 6 bases and J shed 6 bases, with 19 bases lying between them. The DNA for the CDR3 is TGTGCCAGCAGACGCGGCGCAGGGGAGGTGGATACGCAGTATTTT. Its translation: CASRRGAGEVDTQYF.

This chain connects TRBV5-5 to TRBJ1-1; TRBD1 is a possible D gene (6 bases). This CDR3 is built from 13 residues. V lost 4 bases to trimming and J lost 3 bases, with 10 bases between them. Germline V gives CDR1 SGHKS, CDR2 YYEKEE (reference sequence). The CDR3 DNA reads as TGTGCCAGCAGCCAAGGGGGAGACACTGAAGCTTTCTTT. Its translation is CASSQGGDTEAFF.

A word on this clonotype: Germline and junction disagree at one end, which may indicate a read error. The genes are TRBV5-1 and TRBJ2-7, with D possibly TRBD1 on 6 matching bases. This CDR3 is 13 amino acids long. The V gene's germline CDR1 is SGHRS and CDR2 YFSETQ. The CDR3 spells CASSPQGSYKQYF. The CDR3 nucleotides read TGCGCTAGCAGCCCACAGGGATCCTACAAGCAGTACTTC.